This TCR beta chain was sequenced during a study of spatial heterogeneity in lung cancer (dated 2019 in TCRdb). With respect to the entire study: Beta-chain transcripts were consistently detected in greater numbers than alpha-chain transcripts, which likely reflects a higher abundance of beta-chain transcripts. TCR repertoire features were related to nonsynonymous mutation counts determined by whole-exome sequencing of tumor tissue. In the raw uncorrected reads, each unique combination of TCR and UMI appeared more than ten times on average. Both alpha and beta chains were TCR-sequenced in samples taken at surgery, namely 220 tumor regions, 63 to 70 matched nontumor lung samples and 50 to 60 PBMC samples. The study quantitatively compared TCR alpha and beta repertoires across multiple tumor regions, matched nontumor lung and blood in non-small cell lung cancer.

In its sample, this clonotype was seen a few times. Its antigen specificity is not known. It has no much larger one-base neighbor in the sample; base qualities were not kept. Read against the paper, the sample's time point label means: sample taken at primary tumor resection. For TCR sequencing, whole RNA was extracted from tumor and nontumor lung tissue, or from cryopreserved PBMC samples, and no cell sorting was done. Donors were 72 patients with early-stage, untreated non-small cell lung cancer from the lung TRACERx cohort. Patients were selected for TCR sequencing only if sufficient RNA was available from at least two tumor regions. Libraries were made using 5' RACE. Sequencing was carried out with a NextSeq 500. In the TCR library protocol, a unique molecular identifier was attached to each TCR cDNA molecule so that PCR and sequencing errors could be corrected. On the study's bioinformatics: TCR identification, UMI-based error correction and CDR3 extraction were performed with Decombinator tools. TCRs above a frequency of 2 per 1,000, corresponding to the top 1% of the tumor frequency distribution, were defined as expanded. Each repertoire was subsampled 100 times to 5,000 TCRs, after which Renyi diversity was computed with the R vegan package. To build CDR3 similarity networks, amino acid triplet string-kernel similarity was used, and CDR3s were connected when their pairwise similarity was above 0.82. TCRdb reran the public reads through fastp at Q25 and MiXCR, keeping productive beta chains. Rows with one shared CDR3 protein collapse into an entry with the most common genes and DNA. TCRdb, not the authors, supplied the V and J calls. The sample contains tens of thousands of distinct CDR3 sequences, about 12% of them found a single time. The ten largest clones represent roughly 4.2% of the sample.

Findings and caveats that apply to the study as a whole: Confirming at a functional level the hypothesis that regional TCRs recognize regional mutations was considered to require additional single-cell paired TCR alpha and beta sequencing. Ubiquitous expanded tumor TCRs showed up in blood more often at tumor resection than at routine follow-up.

The CDR3 runs 15 residues from the cysteine to the phenylalanine. CDR3 DNA is the only sequence kept; it has 45 bases, read in frame from the first base. Germline trimming amounts to 5 bases on V and 2 bases on J, with 5 as the count of junction bases outside the gene matches. The germline V gene encodes CDR1 SGHTA and CDR2 FQGNSA. The sequence was collected from a male donor with early-stage non-small cell lung cancer. The sequence joins TRBV7-2 to TRBJ2-2; 7 of the junction bases match TRBD1. The sample in question was PBMCs, obtained at surgery. The nucleotides read TGTGCCAGCAGCCCCGGGACAGTAAACACCGGGGAGCTGTTTTTT. This yields the protein CASSPGTVNTGELFF.